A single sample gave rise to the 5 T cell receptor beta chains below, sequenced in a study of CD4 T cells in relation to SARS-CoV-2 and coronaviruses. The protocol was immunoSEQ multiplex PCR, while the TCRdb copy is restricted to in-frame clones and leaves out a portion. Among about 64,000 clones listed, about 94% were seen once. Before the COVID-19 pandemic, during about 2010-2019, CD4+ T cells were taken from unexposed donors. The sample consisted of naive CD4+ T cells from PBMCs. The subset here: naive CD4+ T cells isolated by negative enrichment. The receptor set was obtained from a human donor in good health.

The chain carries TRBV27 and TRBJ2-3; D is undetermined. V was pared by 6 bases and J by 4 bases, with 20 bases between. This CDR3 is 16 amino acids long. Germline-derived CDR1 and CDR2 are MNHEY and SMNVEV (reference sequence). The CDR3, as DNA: TGTGCCAGCAGCCAACCGGGCGCAGTGAACCCAGATACGCAGTATTTT. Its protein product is CASSQPGAVNPDTQYF.

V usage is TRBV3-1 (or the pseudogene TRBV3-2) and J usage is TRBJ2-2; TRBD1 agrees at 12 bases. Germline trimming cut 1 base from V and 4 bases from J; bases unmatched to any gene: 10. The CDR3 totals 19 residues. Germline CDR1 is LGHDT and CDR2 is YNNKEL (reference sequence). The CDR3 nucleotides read TGTGCCAGCAGCCAAGGGGACAGGGGGCGCCAATGGGGCACCGGGGAGCTGTTTTTT. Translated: CASSQGDRGRQWGTGELFF.

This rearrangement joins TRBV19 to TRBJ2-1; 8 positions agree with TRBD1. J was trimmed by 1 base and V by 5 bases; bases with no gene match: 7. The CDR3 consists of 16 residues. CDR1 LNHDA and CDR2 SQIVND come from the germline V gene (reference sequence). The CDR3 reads CASSLNTGGSYNEQFF. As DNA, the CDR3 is TGTGCCAGTAGTCTAAACACAGGGGGATCCTACAATGAGCAGTTCTTC. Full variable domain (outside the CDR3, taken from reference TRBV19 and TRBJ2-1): DGGITQSPKYLFRKEGQNVTLSCEQNLNHDAMYWYRQDPGQGLRLIYYSQIVNDFQKGDIAEGYSVSREKKESFPLTVTSAQKNPTAFYLCASSLNTGGSYNEQFFGPGTRLTVL.

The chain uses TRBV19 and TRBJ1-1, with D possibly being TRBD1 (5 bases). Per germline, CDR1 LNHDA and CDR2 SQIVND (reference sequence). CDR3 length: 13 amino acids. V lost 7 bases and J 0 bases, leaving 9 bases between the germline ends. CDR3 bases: TGTGCCAGTAATACAGGTATGAACACTGAAGCTTTCTTT. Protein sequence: CASNTGMNTEAFF.

The CDR3 DNA is TGTGCCAGCAGCTCTGACGGAGGGGTGGGCACTGAAGCTTTCTTT. Encoded protein: CASSSDGGVGTEAFF. The chain links TRBV7-3 to TRBJ1-1, with D perhaps TRBD1 (5 bases). V was trimmed by 4 bases and J by 4 bases, leaving 16 bases between them. Germline lookup yields CDR1 SGHTA and CDR2 FQGTGA. The CDR3 extends over 15 amino acids.